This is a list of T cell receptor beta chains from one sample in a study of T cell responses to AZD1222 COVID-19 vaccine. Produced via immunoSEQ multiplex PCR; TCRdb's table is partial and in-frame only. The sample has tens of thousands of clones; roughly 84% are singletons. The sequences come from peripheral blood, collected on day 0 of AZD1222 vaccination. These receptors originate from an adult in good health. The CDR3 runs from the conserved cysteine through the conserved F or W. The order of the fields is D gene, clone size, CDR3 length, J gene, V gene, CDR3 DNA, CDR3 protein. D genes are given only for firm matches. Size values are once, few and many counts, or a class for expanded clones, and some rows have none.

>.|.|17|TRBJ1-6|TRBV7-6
TGTGCCAGCAGCTTAGTCGCCACGGGACAATTTAATTCACCCCTCCACTTT
CASSLVATGQFNSPLHF
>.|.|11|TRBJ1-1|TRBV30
TGTGCCTGGACTCGGACCGAGAAAGCTTTCTTT
CAWTRTEKAFF
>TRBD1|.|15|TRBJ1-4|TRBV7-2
TGTGCCAGCAGTTCCCCGGACAGGTCCTATGAAAAACTGTTTTTT
CASSSPDRSYEKLFF
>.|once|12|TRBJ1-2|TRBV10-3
TGTGCCATCAGTGGAATAGGGACCGAGACGTCCTTC
CAISGIGTETSF
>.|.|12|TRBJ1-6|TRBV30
TGTGCCTGGGGCACAGGGCTTTCACCCCTCCACTTT
CAWGTGLSPLHF
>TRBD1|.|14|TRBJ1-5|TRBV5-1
TGCGCCAGCAGTCCGGACAGGCGAGATCAGCCCCAGCATTTT
CASSPDRRDQPQHF
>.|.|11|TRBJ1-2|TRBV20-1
TGCAGTGCGAGAGGGCCTTATGGCTACACCTTC
CSARGPYGYTF
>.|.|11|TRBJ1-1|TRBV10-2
TGCGCCAGCAAGGGCCATCAAGGAGCTTTCTTT
CASKGHQGAFF
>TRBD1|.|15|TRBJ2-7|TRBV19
TGTGCCAGTAGTATGCGCCGGGACAGGGGCTACGAGCAGTACTTC
CASSMRRDRGYEQYF
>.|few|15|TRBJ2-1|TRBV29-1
TGCAGCGGGGAAGCTACAGGGACCTCCTACAATGAGCAGTTCTTC
CSGEATGTSYNEQFF
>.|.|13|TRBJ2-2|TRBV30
TGTGCCAGGGACTCCCGGGGAACCGGGGAGCTGTTTTTT
CARDSRGTGELFF
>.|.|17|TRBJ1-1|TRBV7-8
TGTGCCAGCAGCCCTAACGAGGCCGGGGGGCAGAACACTGAAGCTTTCTTT
CASSPNEAGGQNTEAFF
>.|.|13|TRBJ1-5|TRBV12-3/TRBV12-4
TGTGCCTCAAGTCTCTCGGGGGGTCAGCCCCAGCATTTT
CASSLSGGQPQHF
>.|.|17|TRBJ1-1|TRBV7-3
TGTGCCAGCAGCTTAAAAAGGCCAGGGGCGCAGAACACTGAAGCTTTCTTT
CASSLKRPGAQNTEAFF
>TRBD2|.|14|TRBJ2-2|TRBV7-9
TGTGCCAGCAGCCGAACTAGCGGCACCGGGGAGCTGTTTTTT
CASSRTSGTGELFF
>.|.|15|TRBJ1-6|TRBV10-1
TGCGCCAGCAGTGTGAGCGGGGCAGGGGATTCACCCCTCCACTTT
CASSVSGAGDSPLHF
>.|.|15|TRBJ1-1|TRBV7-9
TGTGCCAGCAGCATAGTTGGGGGGTTGAACACTGAAGCTTTCTTT
CASSIVGGLNTEAFF
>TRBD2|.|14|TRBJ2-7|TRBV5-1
TGCGCCAGCAGCCCCCGCGGGGGTGGTTACGAGCAGTACTTC
CASSPRGGGYEQYF
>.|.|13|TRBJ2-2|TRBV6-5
TGTGCCTCCAGTACAGGGACAACCGGGGAGCTGTTTTTT
CASSTGTTGELFF
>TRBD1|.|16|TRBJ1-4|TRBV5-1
TGCGCCAGCAGCTTGGGGCCGGGGACAGCTAATGGGAAACTGTTTTTT
CASSLGPGTANGKLFF
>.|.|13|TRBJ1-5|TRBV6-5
TGTGCCAGCAGCCCATCAGGGAATCAGCCCCAGCATTTT
CASSPSGNQPQHF
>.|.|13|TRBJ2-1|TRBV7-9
TGTGCCAGCAGCTTAGAAGGGCTTCATGAGCAGTTCTTC
CASSLEGLHEQFF
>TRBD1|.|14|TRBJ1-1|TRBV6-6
TGTGCCAGCAGTTATATAACAGGGGACACTGAAGCTTTCTTT
CASSYITGDTEAFF
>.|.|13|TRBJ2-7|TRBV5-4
TGTGCCAGCAGCTCCGGGATAGCCTACGAGCAGTACTTC
CASSSGIAYEQYF